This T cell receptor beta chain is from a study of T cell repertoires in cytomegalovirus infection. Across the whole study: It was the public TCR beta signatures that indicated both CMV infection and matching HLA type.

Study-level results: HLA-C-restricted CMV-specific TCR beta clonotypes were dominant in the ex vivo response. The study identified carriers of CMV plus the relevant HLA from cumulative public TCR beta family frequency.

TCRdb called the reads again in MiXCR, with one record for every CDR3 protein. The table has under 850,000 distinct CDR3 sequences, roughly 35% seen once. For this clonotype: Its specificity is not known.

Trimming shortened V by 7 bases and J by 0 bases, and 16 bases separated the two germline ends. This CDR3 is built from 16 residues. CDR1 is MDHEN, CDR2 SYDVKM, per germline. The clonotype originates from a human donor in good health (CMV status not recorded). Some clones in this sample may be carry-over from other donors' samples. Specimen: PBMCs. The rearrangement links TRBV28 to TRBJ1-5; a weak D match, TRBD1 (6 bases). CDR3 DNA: TGTGCCAGCACCTCCCCAGGGGTCTATAGCAATCAGCCCCAGCATTTT. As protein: CASTSPGVYSNQPQHF.